This T cell receptor (beta chain) was found in a study of shared clonotypes between healthy human individuals. Looking at the study overall: Per donor, three plates held CD4 naive cells, three held CD4 memory, two held CD8 naive and one held CD8 memory.

It was about 180 ng DNA, tens of thousands of T cell genomes, that sorted-subset replicate PCRs used. The assay was immunoSEQ multiplex PCR, and TCRdb's table has in-frame clones only and misses some. The table records millions of clones, about 95% of them present only once. J gave up 3 bases and V 3 bases, and 0 bases lay outside the gene matches. CDR3 length: 13 residues. Germline V gives CDR1 MGHRA, CDR2 YSYEKL. This clone turned up a few times. CD45RO-negative cells were positively selected for CCR7, leaving out terminally differentiated effector memory CD45RA+ cells. Study donors comprised healthy, HIV-negative adults devoid of recent acute infection or vaccination.

The sequenced sample was naive CD8+ T cells sorted from blood. The chain has TRBV4-1 and TRBJ1-2, with 8 bases matching TRBD1. This clonotype originated in a man between 18 and 29 years old in good health. The CDR3 DNA reads as TGCGCCAGCAGCCAGACAGGGGACTATGGCTACACCTTC. Protein: CASSQTGDYGYTF.